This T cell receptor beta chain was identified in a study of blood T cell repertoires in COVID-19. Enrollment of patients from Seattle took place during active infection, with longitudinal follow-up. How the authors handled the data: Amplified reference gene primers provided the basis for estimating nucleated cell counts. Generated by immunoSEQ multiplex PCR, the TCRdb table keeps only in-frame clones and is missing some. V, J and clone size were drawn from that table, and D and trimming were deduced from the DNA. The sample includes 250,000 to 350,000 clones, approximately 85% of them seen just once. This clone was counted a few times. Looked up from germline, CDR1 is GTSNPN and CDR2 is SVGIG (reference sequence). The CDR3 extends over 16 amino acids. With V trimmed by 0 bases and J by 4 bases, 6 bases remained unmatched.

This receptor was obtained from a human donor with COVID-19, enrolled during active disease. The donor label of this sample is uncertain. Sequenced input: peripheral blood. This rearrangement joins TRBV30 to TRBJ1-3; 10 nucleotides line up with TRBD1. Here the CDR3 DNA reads TGTGCCTGGAGTGTACGGGGACAGGGGTGGGGAAACACCATATATTTT. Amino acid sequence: CAWSVRGQGWGNTIYF.